This TCR beta chain was recorded in a study of shared clonotypes between healthy human individuals. Notes on the study in general: The generation probabilities recorded for non-shared clonotypes fell below those of clonotypes shared by all four donors. Tissues were not sampled, only blood, and their repertoires likely differ. Clonotype sharing among the donors was expected to vary with sequencing depth.

Clones were sequenced by immunoSEQ multiplex PCR, and TCRdb holds only the in-frame ones, with some missing. Altogether about 2.3 million clones are present, 85% to 95% being singletons, with the ten largest covering approximately 0.4%. Only Caucasian adults living in Nashville, Tennessee made up the donor group. This clone was recorded a few times. What it recognizes is unknown. The V gene lost 2 bases and the J gene lost 4 bases, with 18 bases spanning the gap. The CDR3 has 16 residues. Germline V gives CDR1 SGHRS, CDR2 YFSETQ. The sequence derives from a young man in good health. Some clones in this sample may be carry-over from other donors' samples. The chain links TRBV5-1 to TRBJ1-1, with D tentatively TRBD1 (5 bases). Sequencing was carried out using naive CD4+ T cells from PBMCs. Subset: CD45RA+ positively selected. The CDR3 loop is CASSFGRDQPVTEAFF. The CDR3 bases are TGCGCCAGCAGCTTCGGCAGGGATCAGCCTGTCACTGAAGCTTTCTTT.